These 22 T cell receptor beta chains originate from one sample sequenced in a study of identical twins. TCRdb re-analysed the 5' RACE reads in MiXCR, keeping a single row per CDR3 protein. This sample has under 450,000 distinct CDR3 sequences; about a fifth occur once, and the top ten carry about 12%. Sample: naive T cells sorted from blood. The source of these receptors is a man in his forties or fifties in good health.

In this sample, this clonotype turned up a few times. CDR3 sequence (DNA): TGTGCCAGCAGCTCGGACAGGGAGGCTAATGAAAAACTGTTTTTT. Translating gives CASSSDREANEKLFF. The rearrangement joins TRBV7-9 to TRBJ1-4, with TRBD1 matching over 8 bases. The V gene's germline CDR1 is SEHNR and CDR2 FQNEAQ (reference sequence). After removal of 4 bases from V and 3 bases from J, the junction contained 4 bases not matched to a gene. This CDR3 is built from 15 residues.

The V gene is TRBV7-9, the J gene TRBJ2-7; 7 bases fit TRBD2. The CDR3 sequence is 12 residues long. The trim removed 8 bases at V and 0 bases at J, leaving 1 base unmatched. Germline CDR1 reads SEHNR; CDR2 reads FQNEAQ (reference sequence). As DNA, the CDR3 is TGTGCCAGCGAGCGGGACTCCTACGAGCAGTACTTC. It is translated as CASERDSYEQYF.

In its sample, this clonotype was seen a few times. This chain joins TRBV5-1 and TRBJ2-1, with no clear D. V lost 4 bases, J lost 0 bases, and 23 bases lay in between. The germline V gene has CDR1 SGHRS and CDR2 YFSETQ. The CDR3 spans 19 residues. The CDR3 here is CASSSLRYAGISSYNEQFF. The CDR3 coding sequence is TGCGCCAGCAGCAGTTTACGGTACGCTGGAATAAGCTCCTACAATGAGCAGTTCTTC.

This clonotype has more than one count but fewer than ten. The J gene is TRBJ2-1, the V gene TRBV4-3; TRBD2 matches 8 bases. V shed 8 bases, J shed 9 bases, and the junction held 12 bases outside the gene matches. Per the germline V gene, CDR1 is LGHNA and CDR2 is YSLEER. The length of the CDR3 is 14 residues. The CDR3 loop is CASGLQREQSEQFF. The CDR3 DNA sequence: TGCGCCAGCGGACTTCAGCGGGAGCAGAGTGAGCAGTTCTTC.

The rearrangement links TRBV24-1 to TRBJ2-1; tentatively, D is TRBD1 or TRBD2 (5 bases each). The CDR3 covers 15 residues. V was cut by 6 bases and J by 7 bases, with 18 bases left in between. Germline V lookup: CDR1 KGHDR, CDR2 SFDVKD. The CDR3 nucleotides are TGTGCCACCAGTACTAGAGGGGCCCTAAGGAATGAGCAGTTCTTC. Protein product: CATSTRGALRNEQFF.

This clonotype was recorded many times. The J gene is TRBJ1-5, the V gene TRBV4-3; unclear D gene. The CDR3 spans 15 residues. The germline CDR1 and CDR2 sequences are LGHNA and YSLEER. Trimming shortened V by 2 bases and J by 1 base, and 9 bases separated the two germline ends. Written as DNA, the CDR3 is TGCGCCAGCAGCCAAACGTCTGGGAGCAATCAGCCCCAGCATTTT. Its protein product is CASSQTSGSNQPQHF.

This clonotype was detected only a few times. This rearrangement joins TRBV5-1 to TRBJ2-5, with D perhaps being TRBD1 or TRBD2 (5 bases each). CDR3 length equals 15 residues. Germline V gene sequence: CDR1 SGHRS, CDR2 YFSETQ. The germline V and J ends were trimmed by 4 bases and 7 bases, with 20 bases remaining between them. The CDR3 loop reads CASSGNSGRIGTQYF. Here the CDR3 DNA reads TGCGCCAGCAGCGGGAACTCGGGACGGATAGGGACCCAGTACTTC.

The chain combines TRBV10-3 with TRBJ1-2; no reliable D call. Trimming pared 3 bases from V and 8 bases from J, leaving 10 bases between. CDR1 ENHRY and CDR2 SYGVKD come from the germline V gene. The CDR3 has 12 amino acids. CDR3 sequence (DNA): TGTGCCATCAGTGAAGGTGGCAGGGGCTACACCTTC. Translating gives CAISEGGRGYTF.

This clonotype was detected ten times or more. The chain links TRBV6-2 or TRBV6-3 to TRBJ2-1; D gene unclear. V lost 0 bases, J lost 13 bases, and 10 bases lay in between. The CDR3 spans 12 residues. Germline loops: CDR1 MNHEY, CDR2 SVGEGT. CDR3 region: CASSYSRLAQFF. The DNA for the CDR3 is TGTGCCAGCAGTTACTCGAGGCTCGCCCAGTTCTTC.

This clonotype has at least ten counts. J is TRBJ2-3 and V is TRBV6-1, with unresolved D. With 5 bases removed from V and 4 bases from J, the gap between germline ends came to 13 bases. Germline CDR1 is MNHNS and CDR2 is SASEGT. The CDR3 length is 14 residues. As DNA, the CDR3 is TGTGCCAGCAGTCAGACTCTAGGCGCAGATACGCAGTATTTT. Translation gives CASSQTLGADTQYF.

This clonotype appeared many times. The chain has TRBV11-2 and TRBJ2-6, with D perhaps matching TRBD2 (5 bases). The CDR3 sequence is 18 residues long. Germline V lookup: CDR1 SGHAT, CDR2 FQNNGV. The germline V and J ends were trimmed by 2 bases and 0 bases, with 14 bases remaining between them. This CDR3 is CASSLIASPVSGANVLTF. CDR3 nucleotide sequence: TGTGCCAGCAGCTTAATAGCGTCTCCGGTCTCTGGGGCCAACGTCCTGACTTTC.

The chain employs TRBV12-3 or TRBV12-4 and TRBJ2-7, with D perhaps TRBD1 (6 bases). The CDR3 consists of 15 residues. Trimming stripped 3 bases from V and 4 bases from J, with 16 bases between. CDR3 loop: CASSFLRGSLYEQYF. The CDR3 bases are TGTGCCAGCAGTTTTTTGAGGGGGAGCTTGTACGAGCAGTACTTC.

The rearrangement joins TRBV28 to TRBJ1-5; D unclear. Germline assignment: CDR1 MDHEN and CDR2 SYDVKM. CDR3 length: 15 residues. Trimming left V 3 bases short and J 2 bases short, with 11 bases between. The DNA for the CDR3 is TGTGCCAGCAGTTTGTCGGCACCACGCAATCAGCCCCAGCATTTT. As protein: CASSLSAPRNQPQHF.

This clonotype was observed many times. The V and J genes are TRBV7-9 and TRBJ1-5, with D possibly being TRBD1 (6 bases). This CDR3 region has 15 residues. V was trimmed by 5 bases and J by 0 bases, leaving 11 bases between them. The V gene's germline CDR1 is SEHNR and CDR2 FQNEAQ (reference sequence). The CDR3 nucleotides are TGTGCCAGCAGCGGGGGGGCCAGTAGCAATCAGCCCCAGCATTTT. This gives the protein CASSGGASSNQPQHF.

In this sample, this clonotype turned up a few times. CDR3 protein: CASSQDGSGGPAEQFF. The CDR3 nucleotides are TGTGCCAGCAGCCAAGATGGATCGGGAGGGCCCGCTGAGCAGTTCTTC. The chain couples TRBV4-2 to TRBJ2-1; TRBD2 aligns across 8 bases. Looked up from germline, CDR1 is LGHNA and CDR2 is YNFKEQ. Trimming took 0 bases from V and 9 from J; bases not matched to a gene: 10. This CDR3 comprises 16 residues.

This clonotype was detected a few times. The chain uses TRBV27 and TRBJ1-1; 10 positions match TRBD1. CDR3 length: 13 residues. Germline CDR1 reads MNHEY; CDR2 reads SMNVEV (reference sequence). V shed 5 bases and J 5 bases; nucleotides not matched to a gene: 2. The CDR3 nucleotides are TGTGCCAGCAGTGCGGACAGGGGGACTGAAGCTTTCTTT. It encodes CASSADRGTEAFF.

V and J are TRBV18 and TRBJ1-5; D might be TRBD1 (6 bases). This CDR3 contains 15 residues. Trimming took off 6 bases at V and 1 base at J, with 13 bases between the two ends. Germline CDR1 reads KGHSH; CDR2 reads LQKENI. The CDR3 is CASSRGGSSNQPQHF. The CDR3 DNA reads as TGTGCCAGCTCCCGAGGGGGATCGAGCAATCAGCCCCAGCATTTT.

This clonotype has just a few counts. This chain joins TRBV10-3 and TRBJ1-1; possibly TRBD1 for D (5 bases). The V end lost 6 bases, the J end lost 6 bases, and 14 bases lay between the germline ends. The germline V gene has CDR1 ENHRY and CDR2 SYGVKD. CDR3 length: 13 amino acids. The CDR3 spells CAIRRGREAEAFF. CDR3 in DNA: TGTGCCATCAGGAGGGGCAGGGAAGCTGAAGCTTTCTTT.

This clonotype was seen a few times. The chain employs TRBV20-1 and TRBJ1-5; D might be TRBD1 (5 bases). CDR1 DFQATT and CDR2 SNEGSKA come from the germline V gene (reference sequence). The CDR3 is 16 residues long. V lost 5 bases to trimming and J lost 1 base, with 18 bases between them. The CDR3 sequence is CSAARGGSPSNQPQHF. In DNA form, the CDR3 reads TGCAGTGCTGCCCGGGGGGGGAGCCCCAGCAATCAGCCCCAGCATTTT.

The chain carries TRBV27 and TRBJ2-7, with TRBD2 matching 9 bases. V lost 1 base, J lost 2 bases, and 6 bases stayed unmatched. CDR3 length: 16 residues. Looked up from germline, CDR1 is MNHEY and CDR2 is SMNVEV (reference sequence). The CDR3 protein is CASSLLVASGTYEQYF. The CDR3 DNA follows: TGTGCCAGCAGTTTATTAGTGGCTAGCGGGACCTACGAGCAGTACTTC.

Only one count was recorded for this clonotype. One end of the junction fails to match germline, which may point to a read error. The V call is TRBV3-1, the J call TRBJ2-7, with no clear D. CDR3 length: 14 amino acids. Germline V gene lookup returns CDR1 LGHDT and CDR2 YNNKEL (reference sequence). CDR3 in DNA: TGTGCCAGCAGCCAAGTTGGTGGATCCTACGAGCAGTCCTTC. Translated, it gives CASSQVGGSYEQSF.

This clonotype was detected ten times or more. The chain is built from TRBV12-3 or TRBV12-4 and TRBJ2-5; tentatively, D is TRBD1 (6 bases). V lost 3 bases and J lost 5, with 16 bases in between. CDR3 size: 15 residues. The CDR3 here is CASSLLAGADETQYF. The DNA for the CDR3 is TGTGCCAGCAGTTTGTTGGCAGGGGCGGACGAGACCCAGTACTTC.